These T cell receptor beta chains were read from a single sample in a study of T-cell reconstitution after alpha-beta-depleted transplantation in children. TCRdb ran MiXCR on the PCR reads and lists one entry per CDR3 protein. Among roughly 500,000 distinct CDR3 sequences, under 15% were seen once, and the ten largest hold roughly 5.4%. Specimen: PBMCs from the stem cell graft donor, collected from the stem cell graft. Receptor source: a human donor who donated a stem cell graft to a child with combined immunodeficiency. CDR3s include the opening cysteine and the closing phenylalanine or tryptophan. The order of the fields is J gene, D gene, clone size, V gene, CDR3 DNA, CDR3 protein. The D gene is left open where the match is weak. Where a row states a size, it is once, few, many or the class of an expanded clone; other rows omit it.

>TRBJ1-4|NA|many|TRBV5-4
TGTGCCAGCAGCTTGGCGGCAGCCAGTAAGAGAGAAAAACTGTTTTTT
CASSLAAASKREKLFF
>TRBJ2-7|NA|NA|TRBV7-2
TGTGCCAGCAGCTTATACTTCTACGAGCAGTACTTC
CASSLYFYEQYF
>TRBJ2-7|NA|few|TRBV28
TGTGCCAGCAGTTTTCGACAGGCGAGATACGAGCAGTACTTC
CASSFRQARYEQYF
>TRBJ1-1|NA|NA|TRBV5-5
TGTGCCAGCAGCTACGTCCTCCAGAACACTGAAGCTTTCTTT
CASSYVLQNTEAFF
>TRBJ2-7|NA|few|TRBV20-1
TGCAGTGCTAGCAGGGACGGCTTCTACGAGCAGTACTTC
CSASRDGFYEQYF
>TRBJ1-1|NA|NA|TRBV2
TGTGCCAGCAGGGAGGGGATGGCTGAAGCTTTCTTT
CASREGMAEAFF
>TRBJ2-5|NA|NA|TRBV6-1
TGTGCCAGCAGTGAAAACCAGGGGCCCTGGGAGACCCAGTACTTC
CASSENQGPWETQYF
>TRBJ2-1|NA|few|TRBV20-1
TGCAGTGCTAGAGATGCGACGCAGGGTTTCAATGAGCAGTTCTTC
CSARDATQGFNEQFF
>TRBJ1-2|TRBD1|few|TRBV3-1
TGTGCCAGCAGCCCAGGACAGGGCACTAACTATGGCTACACCTTC
CASSPGQGTNYGYTF
>TRBJ1-2|NA|many|TRBV3-1
TGTGCCAGCAGTTCCCGCCGGGGAAACTATGGCTACACCTTC
CASSSRRGNYGYTF
>TRBJ1-1|NA|NA|TRBV5-1
TGCGCCAGCAGCTTGGAGGTAACCGCAAACACTGAAGCTTTCTTT
CASSLEVTANTEAFF
>TRBJ2-1|NA|few|TRBV5-1
TGCGCCAGCCGCCTGAGGGCTACTTACAATGAGCAGTTCTTC
CASRLRATYNEQFF
>TRBJ1-5|NA|NA|TRBV7-8
TGTGCCAGCAGCTTAGTTTATCCGACGAGCAATCAGCCCCAGCATTTT
CASSLVYPTSNQPQHF
>TRBJ2-4|NA|NA|TRBV11-3
TGTGCCAGCAGCTTAGGAATCGCCCATCTAGCCAAAAACATTCAGTACTTC
CASSLGIAHLAKNIQYF
>TRBJ2-1|NA|NA|TRBV4-1
TGCGCCAGCAGCCAACCGAGGACGAGGGGCTTCTACAATGAGCAGTTCTTC
CASSQPRTRGFYNEQFF
>TRBJ2-6|NA|many|TRBV5-1
TGCGCCAGCAGCTTGGGACACATTATCCAATCTGGGGCCAACGTCCTGACTTTC
CASSLGHIIQSGANVLTF
>TRBJ2-7|TRBD2|NA|TRBV10-3
TGTGCCCCCCGGGAGGGCATTTATACCTACGAGCAGTACTTC
CAPREGIYTYEQYF
>TRBJ2-7|TRBD1|few|TRBV20-1
TGCAGTGCTGAAACAGGAGGGGCAGGGGGCTCTAGCTCCTACGAGCAGTACTTC
CSAETGGAGGSSSYEQYF
>TRBJ2-6|TRBD2|NA|TRBV19
TGTGCCAGTAGTATCCCGGGACTAGCGGGAGGGCCTGGGGCCAACGTCCTGACTTTC
CASSIPGLAGGPGANVLTF
>TRBJ2-5|NA|few|TRBV20-1
TGCAGTGCTCGCAGCGGCCTCACCGTGGGCCAAGAGACCCAGTACTTC
CSARSGLTVGQETQYF
>TRBJ2-5|NA|many|TRBV12-3/TRBV12-4
TGTGCCAGCAGTTTAGCGCGGCTAGCGAGAGAGACCCAGTACTTC
CASSLARLARETQYF
>TRBJ2-7|NA|many|TRBV12-3/TRBV12-4
TGTGCCAGCAGTTTGGGGACATCAACCTACGAGCAGTACTTC
CASSLGTSTYEQYF
>TRBJ2-2|NA|few|TRBV5-1
TGCGCCAGCAGCTTGGGTGTGTCACCCGGGGAGCTGTTTTTT
CASSLGVSPGELFF
>TRBJ2-1|NA|NA|TRBV4-3
TGCGCCAGCATCTCCCAGGTTAGCCGACAGAGCTCCTACAATGAGCAGTTCTTC
CASISQVSRQSSYNEQFF
>TRBJ1-5|NA|NA|TRBV30
TGTGCCTGGAAGAGACAGCCCCAGCATTTT
CAWKRQPQHF
>TRBJ2-1|TRBD1|few|TRBV5-1
TGCGCCAGCAGCTTGGAAACAGGGGACTACAATGAGCAGTTCTTC
CASSLETGDYNEQFF
>TRBJ2-5|TRBD2|NA|TRBV20-1
TGCAGTGCTCTGGACCCTAGCGGGGCCCAAGAGACCCAGTACTTC
CSALDPSGAQETQYF
>TRBJ2-5|NA|few|TRBV7-6
TGTGCCAGCAGCCCCGGGCCTCCTAAGTCAGAGACCCAGTACTTC
CASSPGPPKSETQYF
>TRBJ2-1|NA|few|TRBV29-1
TGCAGCGTCTACCGGGCCTCCTACAATGAGCAGTTCTTC
CSVYRASYNEQFF
>TRBJ2-7|TRBD1|few|TRBV7-2
TGTGCCAGCAGCTCCGGCAGGGGGAAGGACGAGCAGTACTTC
CASSSGRGKDEQYF
>TRBJ2-1|TRBD1|NA|TRBV18
TGTGCCAGCTCACCCTGGGACAGCAACAATGAGCAGTTCTTC
CASSPWDSNNEQFF
>TRBJ2-1|TRBD2|NA|TRBV12-5
TGTGGCACTCTAGCGGGAGGACCGAGTACCAATGAGCAGTTCTTC
CGTLAGGPSTNEQFF
>TRBJ2-7|NA|NA|TRBV28
TGTGCCAGGGGACCCACGGTTGACTTCGAGCAGTACTTC
CARGPTVDFEQYF
>TRBJ2-4|TRBD2|many|TRBV29-1
TGCAGCGTTGAAGATCACATGACTAGCGGCAAAAACATTCAGTACTTC
CSVEDHMTSGKNIQYF
>TRBJ2-1|NA|NA|TRBV29-1
TGCAGCGTTGTATGGTACAATGAGCAGTTCTTC
CSVVWYNEQFF
>TRBJ1-4|NA|many|TRBV20-1
TGCAGTGCCCGACAGGCCAGAGGGAAACTGTTTTTT
CSARQARGKLFF
>TRBJ2-5|TRBD1|NA|TRBV27
TGTGCCAGCCGGGGACAGGGAACAGAGACCCAGTACTTC
CASRGQGTETQYF
>TRBJ2-7|NA|NA|TRBV11-2
TGTGCCAGCAGCTTTAGCACCGGGACTCGCTACGAGCAGTACTTC
CASSFSTGTRYEQYF
>TRBJ2-3|NA|many|TRBV6-1
TGTGCCAGCTCGTCGGGGCCAGGGGATACGCAGTATTTT
CASSSGPGDTQYF
>TRBJ2-6|NA|few|TRBV29-1
TGCAGCGTTCGACTGCCTACAGGGTTAGGTGCTGGGGCCAACGTCCTGACTTTC
CSVRLPTGLGAGANVLTF
>TRBJ2-1|NA|many|TRBV12-3/TRBV12-4
TGTGCCAGCAGCCGACTAGAAGGAAACAATGAGCAGTTCTTC
CASSRLEGNNEQFF